The entry below gives a single TCR beta chain sequence along with its context. Its target is not known. This sample is drawn from a study of cytomegalovirus exposure and HLA in healthy donors. Across the study: Among several hundred genotyped donors, roughly 81% fell in the Caucasian-associated ancestry cluster.

Study findings and constraints: The classifier, whose performance was assessed in both the original and validation cohorts, reportedly diagnosed cytomegalovirus status with high specificity and sensitivity. TCR beta sequences reportedly predicted most subjects' HLA-A and HLA-B alleles accurately.

The PCR ran on 60 Vbeta and 13 Jbeta primers. Here immunoSEQ multiplex PCR was the method, and the copy in TCRdb shows in-frame clones only, minus some. This sample has some 140,000 clones; roughly 60% occur once, and the top ten carry 2% to 3%. The CDR3 has 13 amino acids. The trim removed 2 bases at V and 5 bases at J, leaving 2 bases unmatched. Germline V gene data show CDR1 as LNHNV and CDR2 as YYDKDF (reference sequence). The V gene is TRBV15, the J gene TRBJ2-5; 7 nucleotides align to TRBD1. The clonotype originates from a woman in her thirties or forties in good health and CMV-seronegative. What was sequenced was PBMCs. CDR3 DNA sequence: TGTGCCACCAGCAGAACACAGGGGGAGACCCAGTACTTC. It codes for CATSRTQGETQYF.